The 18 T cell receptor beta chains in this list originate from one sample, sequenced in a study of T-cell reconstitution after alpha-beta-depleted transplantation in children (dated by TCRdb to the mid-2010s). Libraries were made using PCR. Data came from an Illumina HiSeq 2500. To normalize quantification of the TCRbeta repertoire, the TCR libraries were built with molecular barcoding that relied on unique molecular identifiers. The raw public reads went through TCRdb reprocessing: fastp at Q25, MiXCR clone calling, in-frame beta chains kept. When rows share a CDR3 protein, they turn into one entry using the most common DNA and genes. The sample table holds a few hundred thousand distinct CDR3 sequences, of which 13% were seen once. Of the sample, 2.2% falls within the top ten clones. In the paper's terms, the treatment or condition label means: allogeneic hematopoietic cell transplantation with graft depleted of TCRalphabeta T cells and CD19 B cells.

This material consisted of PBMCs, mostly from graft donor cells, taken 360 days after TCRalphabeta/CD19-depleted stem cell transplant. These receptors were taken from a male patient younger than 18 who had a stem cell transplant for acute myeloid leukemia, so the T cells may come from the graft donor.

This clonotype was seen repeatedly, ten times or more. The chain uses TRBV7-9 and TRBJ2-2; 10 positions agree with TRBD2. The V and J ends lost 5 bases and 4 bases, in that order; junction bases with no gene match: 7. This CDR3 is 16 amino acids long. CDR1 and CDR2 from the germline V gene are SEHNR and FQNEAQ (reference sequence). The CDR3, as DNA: TGTGCCAGCAGCCCGCCCCTAGCGGGAGTCACCGGGGAGCTGTTTTTT. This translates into CASSPPLAGVTGELFF. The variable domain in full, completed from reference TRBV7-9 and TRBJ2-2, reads DTGVSQNPRHKITKRGQNVTFRCDPISEHNRLYWYRQTLGQGPEFLTYFQNEAQLEKSRLLSDRFSAERPKGSFSTLEIQRTEQGDSAMYLCASSPPLAGVTGELFFGEGSRLTVL.

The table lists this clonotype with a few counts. CDR3 in amino acids: CASSFLALISTDTQYF. The CDR3 nucleotides read TGTGCCAGCAGCTTCCTAGCCCTGATTAGCACAGATACGCAGTATTTT. This chain uses TRBV7-2 with TRBJ2-3, with a tentative D call TRBD2 (5 bases). The ends were cut back, 3 bases at V and 0 bases at J, with 13 bases in the middle. Looked up from germline, CDR1 is SGHTA and CDR2 is FQGNSA. The CDR3 is 16 amino acids.

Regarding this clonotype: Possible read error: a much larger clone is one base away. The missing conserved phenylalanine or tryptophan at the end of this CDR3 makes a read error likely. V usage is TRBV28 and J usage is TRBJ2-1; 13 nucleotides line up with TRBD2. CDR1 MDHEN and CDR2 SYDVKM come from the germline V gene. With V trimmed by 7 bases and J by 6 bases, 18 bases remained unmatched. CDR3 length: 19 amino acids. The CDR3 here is CASTQPGLAGSSPVNEQFV. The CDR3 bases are TGTGCCAGCACCCAACCGGGACTAGCGGGATCATCCCCAGTCAATGAGCAGTTCGTC.

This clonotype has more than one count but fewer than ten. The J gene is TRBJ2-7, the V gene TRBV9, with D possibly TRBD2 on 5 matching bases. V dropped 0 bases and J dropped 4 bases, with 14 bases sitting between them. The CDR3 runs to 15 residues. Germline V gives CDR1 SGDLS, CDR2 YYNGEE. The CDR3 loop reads CASSVAGETGYEQYF. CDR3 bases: TGTGCCAGCAGCGTAGCCGGGGAAACGGGATACGAGCAGTACTTC.

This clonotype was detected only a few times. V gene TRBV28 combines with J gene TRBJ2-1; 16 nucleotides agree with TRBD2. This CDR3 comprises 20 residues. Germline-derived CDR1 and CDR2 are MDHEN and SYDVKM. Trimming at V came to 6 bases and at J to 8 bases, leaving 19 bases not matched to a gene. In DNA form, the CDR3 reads TGTGCCAGCAGATCTCAGAACCCGGGACTAGCGGGAGGGTTTCTCTATGAGCAGTTCTTC. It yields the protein CASRSQNPGLAGGFLYEQFF.

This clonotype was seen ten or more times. The chain's CDR3 is CASSPRLAGGSYNEQFF. The CDR3 nucleotides read TGTGCCAGCAGCCCCCGACTAGCGGGAGGGTCCTACAATGAGCAGTTCTTC. The genes are TRBV3-1 and TRBJ2-1; 14 bases map to TRBD2. From germline, CDR1 is LGHDT and CDR2 YNNKEL (reference sequence). The CDR3 consists of 17 residues. Trimming removed 4 bases from V and 1 base from J; junction bases left unmatched: 3.

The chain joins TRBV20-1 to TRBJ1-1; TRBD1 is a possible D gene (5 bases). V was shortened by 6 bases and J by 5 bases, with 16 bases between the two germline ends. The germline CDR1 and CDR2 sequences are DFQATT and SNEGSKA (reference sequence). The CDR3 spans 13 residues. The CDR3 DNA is TGCAGTGCCCCAATCCCGGGACGAACTGAAGCTTTCTTT. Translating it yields CSAPIPGRTEAFF.

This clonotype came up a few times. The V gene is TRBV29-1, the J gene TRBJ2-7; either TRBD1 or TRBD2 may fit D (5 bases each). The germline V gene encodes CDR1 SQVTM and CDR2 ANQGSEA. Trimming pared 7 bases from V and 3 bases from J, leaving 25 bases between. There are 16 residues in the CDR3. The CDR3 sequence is CSALFWDPQGDYEQYF. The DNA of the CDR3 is TGCAGCGCCCTATTCTGGGACCCGCAGGGTGACTACGAGCAGTACTTC.

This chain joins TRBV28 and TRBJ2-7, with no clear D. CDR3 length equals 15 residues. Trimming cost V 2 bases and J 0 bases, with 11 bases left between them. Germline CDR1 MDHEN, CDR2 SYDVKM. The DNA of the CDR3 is TGTGCCAGCAGTTTACGGTTCGACGGCTCCTACGAGCAGTACTTC. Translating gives CASSLRFDGSYEQYF.

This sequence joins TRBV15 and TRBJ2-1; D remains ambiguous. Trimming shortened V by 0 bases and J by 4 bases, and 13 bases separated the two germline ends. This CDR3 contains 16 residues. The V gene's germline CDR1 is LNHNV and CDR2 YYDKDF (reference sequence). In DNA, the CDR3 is TGTGCCACCAGCAGAGAATTGGGCTCCATATACAATGAGCAGTTCTTC. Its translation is CATSRELGSIYNEQFF.

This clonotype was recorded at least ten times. CDR3 DNA sequence: TGTGCCAGCAGCGTAGCGGACAGGGGTAGGCAAGAGACCCAGTACTTC. Its protein is CASSVADRGRQETQYF. J is TRBJ2-5 and V is TRBV9, with 9 nucleotides matching TRBD1. The CDR3 extends over 16 amino acids. Per the germline V gene, CDR1 is SGDLS and CDR2 is YYNGEE. V gave up 0 bases and J gave up 2 bases; unmatched junction bases: 5. Together with reference TRBV9 and TRBJ2-5, the CDR3 gives the full variable domain: DSGVTQTPKHLITATGQRVTLRCSPRSGDLSVYWYQQSLDQGLQFLIQYYNGEERAKGNILERFSAQQFPDLHSELNLSSLELGDSALYFCASSVADRGRQETQYFGPGTRLLVL.

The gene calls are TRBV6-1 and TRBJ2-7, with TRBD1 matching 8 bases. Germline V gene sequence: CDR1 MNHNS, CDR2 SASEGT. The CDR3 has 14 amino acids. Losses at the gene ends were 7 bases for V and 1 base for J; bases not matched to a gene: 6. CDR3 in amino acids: CASTSYRGSYEQYF. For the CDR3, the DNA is TGTGCCAGCACCTCATACAGGGGGTCCTACGAGCAGTACTTC.

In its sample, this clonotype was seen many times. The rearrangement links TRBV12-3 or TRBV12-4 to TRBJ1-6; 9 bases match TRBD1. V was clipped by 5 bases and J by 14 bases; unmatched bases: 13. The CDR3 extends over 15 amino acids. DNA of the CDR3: TGTGCCAGCAGTCCCGGGACAGGGTCCCGGGTGACCCTCCACTTT. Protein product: CASSPGTGSRVTLHF.

CDR3 sequence reads: CSVVSPAREQYF. The CDR3 DNA follows: TGCAGCGTTGTGAGCCCAGCGCGGGAGCAGTACTTC. The chain combines TRBV29-1 with TRBJ2-7; D gene ambiguous. With 4 bases removed from V and 7 bases from J, the gap between germline ends came to 14 bases. Germline CDR1 and CDR2: SQVTM and ANQGSEA. This CDR3 is built from 12 residues.

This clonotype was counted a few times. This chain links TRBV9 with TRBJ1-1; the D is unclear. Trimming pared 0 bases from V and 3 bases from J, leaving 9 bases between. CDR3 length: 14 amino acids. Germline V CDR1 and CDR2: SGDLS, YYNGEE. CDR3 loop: CASSVAGWDTEAFF. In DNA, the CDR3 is TGTGCCAGCAGCGTAGCAGGTTGGGACACTGAAGCTTTCTTT.

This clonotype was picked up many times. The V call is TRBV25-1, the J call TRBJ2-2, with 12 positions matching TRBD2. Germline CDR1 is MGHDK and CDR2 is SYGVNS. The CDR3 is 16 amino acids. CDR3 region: CPLGLAGGTNTGELFF. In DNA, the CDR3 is TGTCCTTTGGGGCTAGCGGGAGGGACGAACACCGGGGAGCTGTTTTTT.

The CDR3 DNA is TGTGCCAGCAGCTTTAGTGAGCGGGAGGGCCGGTACGAGCAGTACTTC. Encoded protein: CASSFSEREGRYEQYF. The chain has TRBV7-2 and TRBJ2-7; 10 bases line up with TRBD2. The length of the CDR3 is 16 residues. Per germline, CDR1 SGHTA and CDR2 FQGNSA. V was clipped by 3 bases and J by 4 bases; unmatched bases: 9.

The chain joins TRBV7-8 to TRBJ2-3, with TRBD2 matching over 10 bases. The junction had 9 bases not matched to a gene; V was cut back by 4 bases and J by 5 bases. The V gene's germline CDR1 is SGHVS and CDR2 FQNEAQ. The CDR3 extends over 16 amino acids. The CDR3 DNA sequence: TGTGCCAGCAGCTCGCCCCTAGCGGGAGAAATAGATACGCAGTATTTT. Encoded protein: CASSSPLAGEIDTQYF.